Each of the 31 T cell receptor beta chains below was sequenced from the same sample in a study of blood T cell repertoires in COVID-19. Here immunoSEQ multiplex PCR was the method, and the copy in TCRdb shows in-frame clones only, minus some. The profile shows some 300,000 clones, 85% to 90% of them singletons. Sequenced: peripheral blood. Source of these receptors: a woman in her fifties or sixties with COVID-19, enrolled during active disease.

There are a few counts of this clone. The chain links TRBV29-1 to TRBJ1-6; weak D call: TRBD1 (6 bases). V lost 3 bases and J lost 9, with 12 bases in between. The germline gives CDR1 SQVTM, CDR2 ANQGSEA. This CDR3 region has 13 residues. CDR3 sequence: CSVEVGRGSPLHF. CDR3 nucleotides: TGCAGCGTTGAGGTGGGCAGGGGTTCACCCCTCCACTTT.

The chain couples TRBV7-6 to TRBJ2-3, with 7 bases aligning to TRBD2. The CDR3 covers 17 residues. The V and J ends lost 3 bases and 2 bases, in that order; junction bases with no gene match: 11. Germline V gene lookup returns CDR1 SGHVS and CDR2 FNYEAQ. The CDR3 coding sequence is TGTGCCAGCAGCTTTAGGAGAGGCGGGAGCATCACAGATACGCAGTATTTT. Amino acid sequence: CASSFRRGGSITDTQYF.

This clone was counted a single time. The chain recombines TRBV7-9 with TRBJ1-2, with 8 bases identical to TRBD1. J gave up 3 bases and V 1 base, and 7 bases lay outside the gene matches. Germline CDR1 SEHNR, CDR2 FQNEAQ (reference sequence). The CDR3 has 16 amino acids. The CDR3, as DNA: TGTGCCAGCAGCTTAGTTCCGCAGGGGGCGGACTATGGCTACACCTTC. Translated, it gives CASSLVPQGADYGYTF.

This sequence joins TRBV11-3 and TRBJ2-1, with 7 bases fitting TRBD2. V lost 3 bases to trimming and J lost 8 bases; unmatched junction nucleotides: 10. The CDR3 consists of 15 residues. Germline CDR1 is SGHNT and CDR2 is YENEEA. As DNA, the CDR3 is TGTGCCAGCAGCTTTAGCGGCGGGAGTAAGCATGAGCAGTTCTTC. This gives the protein CASSFSGGSKHEQFF.

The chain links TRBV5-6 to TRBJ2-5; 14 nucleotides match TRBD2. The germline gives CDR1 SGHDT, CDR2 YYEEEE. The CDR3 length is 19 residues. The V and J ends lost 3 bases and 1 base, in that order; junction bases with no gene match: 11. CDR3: CASSSLTSGRENFQETQYF. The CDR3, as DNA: TGTGCCAGCAGCTCACTGACTAGCGGGAGGGAAAACTTCCAAGAGACCCAGTACTTC. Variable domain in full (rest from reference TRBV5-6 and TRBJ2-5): DAGVTQSPTHLIKTRGQQVTLRCSPKSGHDTVSWYQQALGQGPQFIFQYYEEEERQRGNFPDRFSGHQFPNYSSELNVNALLLGDSALYLCASSSLTSGRENFQETQYFGPGTRLLVL.

CDR3 coding DNA: TGTGCCAGCAGTGAATATGTAGCGGGAGGGCAAGATGAGCAGTTCTTC. It specifies CASSEYVAGGQDEQFF. This chain links TRBV25-1 with TRBJ2-1, with 11 positions matching TRBD2. Germline V gene sequence: CDR1 MGHDK, CDR2 SYGVNS. The CDR3 runs to 16 residues. V lost 0 bases and J lost 8; bases outside the gene matches: 6.

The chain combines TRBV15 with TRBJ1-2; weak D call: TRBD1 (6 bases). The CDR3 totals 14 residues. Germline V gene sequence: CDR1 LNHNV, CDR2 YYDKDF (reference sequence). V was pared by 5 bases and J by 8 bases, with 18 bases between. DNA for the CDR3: TGTGCCACCAGCCCTAGGGGGTTGCGCCTCGGCTACACCTTC. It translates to CATSPRGLRLGYTF.

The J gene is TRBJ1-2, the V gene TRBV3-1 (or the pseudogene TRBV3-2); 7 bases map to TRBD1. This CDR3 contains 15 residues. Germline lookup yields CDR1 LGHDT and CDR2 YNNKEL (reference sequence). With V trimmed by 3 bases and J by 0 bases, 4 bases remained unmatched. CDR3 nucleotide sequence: TGTGCCAGCAGCCATCGACAGGGTACTAACTATGGCTACACCTTC. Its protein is CASSHRQGTNYGYTF.

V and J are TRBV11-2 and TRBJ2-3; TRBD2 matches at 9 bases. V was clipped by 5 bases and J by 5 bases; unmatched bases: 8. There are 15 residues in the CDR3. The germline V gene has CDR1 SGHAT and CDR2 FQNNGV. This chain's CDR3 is CASSDLGGRGDTQYF. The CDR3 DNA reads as TGTGCCAGCAGCGACCTCGGCGGGAGGGGAGATACGCAGTATTTT.

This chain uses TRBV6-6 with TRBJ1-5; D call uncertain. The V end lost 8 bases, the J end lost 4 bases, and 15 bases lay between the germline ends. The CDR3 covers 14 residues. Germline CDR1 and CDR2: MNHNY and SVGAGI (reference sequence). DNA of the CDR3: TGTGCCAGCCAATTCCGGCCAGGAAATCAGCCCCAGCATTTT. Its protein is CASQFRPGNQPQHF.

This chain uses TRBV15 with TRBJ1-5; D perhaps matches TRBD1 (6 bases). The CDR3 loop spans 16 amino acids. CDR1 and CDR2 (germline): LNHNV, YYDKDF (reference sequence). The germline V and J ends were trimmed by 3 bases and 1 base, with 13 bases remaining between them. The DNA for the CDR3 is TGTGCCACCAGCAGCATCGGGACATTAAGCAATCAGCCCCAGCATTTT. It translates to CATSSIGTLSNQPQHF.

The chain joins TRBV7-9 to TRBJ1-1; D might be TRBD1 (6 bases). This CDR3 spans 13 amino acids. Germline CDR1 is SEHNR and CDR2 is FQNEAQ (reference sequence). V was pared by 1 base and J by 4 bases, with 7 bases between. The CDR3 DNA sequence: TGTGCCAGCAGCTTAGACAGGGCCACTGAAGCTTTCTTT. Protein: CASSLDRATEAFF. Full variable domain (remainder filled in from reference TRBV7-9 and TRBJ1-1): DTGVSQNPRHKITKRGQNVTFRCDPISEHNRLYWYRQTLGQGPEFLTYFQNEAQLEKSRLLSDRFSAERPKGSFSTLEIQRTEQGDSAMYLCASSLDRATEAFFGQGTRLTVV.

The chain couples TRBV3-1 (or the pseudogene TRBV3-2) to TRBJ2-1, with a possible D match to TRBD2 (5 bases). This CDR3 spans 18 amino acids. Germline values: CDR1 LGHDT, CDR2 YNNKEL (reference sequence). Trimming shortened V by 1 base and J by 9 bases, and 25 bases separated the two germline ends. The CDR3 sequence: CASSQGLSETNIGGEQFF. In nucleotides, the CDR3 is TGTGCCAGCAGCCAAGGTCTGTCCGAGACAAATATAGGAGGTGAGCAGTTCTTC.

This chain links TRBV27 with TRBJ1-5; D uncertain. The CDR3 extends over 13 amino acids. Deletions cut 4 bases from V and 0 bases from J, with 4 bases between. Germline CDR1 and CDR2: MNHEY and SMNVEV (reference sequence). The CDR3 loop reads CASSYNSNQPQHF. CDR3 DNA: TGTGCCAGCAGTTATAATAGCAATCAGCCCCAGCATTTT.

CDR3 protein: CASSLEGRADNEQFF. For the CDR3, the DNA is TGCGCCAGCAGCTTGGAAGGGCGGGCAGACAATGAGCAGTTCTTC. This chain joins TRBV5-1 and TRBJ2-1, with D maybe TRBD2 (5 bases). V gave up 0 bases and J gave up 5 bases, with 12 bases separating them. The CDR3 extends over 15 amino acids. The germline V gene encodes CDR1 SGHRS and CDR2 YFSETQ. Combining the CDR3 with reference TRBV5-1 and TRBJ2-1 gives the whole variable domain KAGVTQTPRYLIKTRGQQVTLSCSPISGHRSVSWYQQTPGQGLQFLFEYFSETQRNKGNFPGRFSGRQFSNSRSEMNVSTLELGDSALYLCASSLEGRADNEQFFGPGTRLTVL.

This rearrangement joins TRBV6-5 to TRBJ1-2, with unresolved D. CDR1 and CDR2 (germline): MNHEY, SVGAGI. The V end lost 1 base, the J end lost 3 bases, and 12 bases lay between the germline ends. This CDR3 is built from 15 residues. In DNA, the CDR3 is TGTGCCAGCAGTTACTGGCGGTCGCGGGACTATGGCTACACCTTC. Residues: CASSYWRSRDYGYTF.

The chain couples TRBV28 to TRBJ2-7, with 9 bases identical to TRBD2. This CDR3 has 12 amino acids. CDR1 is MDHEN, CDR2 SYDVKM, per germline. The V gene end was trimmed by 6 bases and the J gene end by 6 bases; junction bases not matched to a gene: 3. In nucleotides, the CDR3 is TGTGCCAGCAGCCGGCGGGGGGGCGAGCAGTACTTC. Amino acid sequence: CASSRRGGEQYF.

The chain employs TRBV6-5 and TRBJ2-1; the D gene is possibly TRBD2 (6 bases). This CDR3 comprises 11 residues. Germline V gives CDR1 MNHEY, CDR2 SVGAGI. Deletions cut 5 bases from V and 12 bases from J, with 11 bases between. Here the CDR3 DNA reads TGTGCCAGCAGTACGGGGGACGGGCAGTTCTTC. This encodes CASSTGDGQFF.

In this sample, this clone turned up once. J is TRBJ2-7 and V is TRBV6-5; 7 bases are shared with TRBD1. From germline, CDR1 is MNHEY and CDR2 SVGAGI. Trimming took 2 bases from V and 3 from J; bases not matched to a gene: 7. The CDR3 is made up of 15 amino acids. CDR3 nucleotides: TGTGCCAGCAGTTACCTCCGGGACAGAGACTACGAGCAGTACTTC. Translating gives CASSYLRDRDYEQYF.

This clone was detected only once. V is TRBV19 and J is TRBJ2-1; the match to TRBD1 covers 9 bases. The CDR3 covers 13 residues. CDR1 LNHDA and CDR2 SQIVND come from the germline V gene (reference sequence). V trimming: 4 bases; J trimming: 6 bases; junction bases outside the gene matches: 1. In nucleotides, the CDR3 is TGTGCCAGTAGTACGGGACAGGGCAATGAGCAGTTCTTC. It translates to CASSTGQGNEQFF.

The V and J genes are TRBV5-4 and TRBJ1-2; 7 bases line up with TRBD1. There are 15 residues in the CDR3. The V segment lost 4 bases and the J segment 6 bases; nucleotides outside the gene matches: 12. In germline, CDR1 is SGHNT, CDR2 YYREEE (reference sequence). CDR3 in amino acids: CASSPRDSRGDGYTF. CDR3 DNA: TGTGCCAGCAGCCCTAGGGACAGCCGAGGGGATGGCTACACCTTC.

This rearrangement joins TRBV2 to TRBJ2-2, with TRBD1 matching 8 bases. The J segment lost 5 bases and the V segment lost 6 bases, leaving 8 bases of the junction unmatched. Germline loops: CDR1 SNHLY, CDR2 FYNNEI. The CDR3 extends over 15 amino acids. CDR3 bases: TGTGCCAGCAGGGATACAGGGGGTAGTACCGGGGAGCTGTTTTTT. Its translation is CASRDTGGSTGELFF.

In nucleotides, the CDR3 is TGTGCCAGCACCCCAGCGGGGGGCCGAGGGGAGCAGTACTTC. Translating it yields CASTPAGGRGEQYF. The rearrangement joins TRBV6-5 to TRBJ2-7, with TRBD2 identical over 9 bases. Germline CDR1 reads MNHEY; CDR2 reads SVGAGI. There are 14 residues in the CDR3. V gave up 7 bases and J gave up 7 bases; unmatched junction bases: 11.

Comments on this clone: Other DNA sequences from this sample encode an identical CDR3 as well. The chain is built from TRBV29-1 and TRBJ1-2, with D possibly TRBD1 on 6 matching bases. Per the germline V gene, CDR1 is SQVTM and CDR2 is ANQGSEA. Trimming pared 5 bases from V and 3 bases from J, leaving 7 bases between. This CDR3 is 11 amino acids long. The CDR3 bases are TGCAGCGTTCGACAGGACTATGGCTACACCTTC. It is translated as CSVRQDYGYTF.

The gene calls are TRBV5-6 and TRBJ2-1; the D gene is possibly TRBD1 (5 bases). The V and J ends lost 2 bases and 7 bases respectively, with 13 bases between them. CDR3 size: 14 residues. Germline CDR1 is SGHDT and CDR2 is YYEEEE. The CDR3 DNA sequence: TGTGCCAGCAGCTTTATCGGGCCAGGGAATGAGCAGTTCTTC. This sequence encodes CASSFIGPGNEQFF.

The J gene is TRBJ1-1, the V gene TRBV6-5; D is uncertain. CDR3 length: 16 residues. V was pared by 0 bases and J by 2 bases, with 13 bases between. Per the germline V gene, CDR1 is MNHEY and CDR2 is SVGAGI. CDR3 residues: CASSYSYSRINTEAFF. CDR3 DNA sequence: TGTGCCAGCAGTTACTCGTACAGCCGAATCAACACTGAAGCTTTCTTT.

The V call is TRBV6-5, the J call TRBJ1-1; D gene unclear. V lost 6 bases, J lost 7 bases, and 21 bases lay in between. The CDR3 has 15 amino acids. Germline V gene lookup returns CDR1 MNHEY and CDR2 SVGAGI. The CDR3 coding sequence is TGTGCCAGCAGCCCGCCGGGAGCCAGGTTTGTTGAAGCTTTCTTT. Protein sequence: CASSPPGARFVEAFF.

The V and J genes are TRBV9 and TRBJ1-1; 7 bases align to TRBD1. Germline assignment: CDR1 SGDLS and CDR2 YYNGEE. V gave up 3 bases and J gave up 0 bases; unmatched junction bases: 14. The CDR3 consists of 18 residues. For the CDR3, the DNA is TGTGCCAGCAGCGCAGGGGGACAGAGACCAAACATGAACACTGAAGCTTTCTTT. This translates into CASSAGGQRPNMNTEAFF.

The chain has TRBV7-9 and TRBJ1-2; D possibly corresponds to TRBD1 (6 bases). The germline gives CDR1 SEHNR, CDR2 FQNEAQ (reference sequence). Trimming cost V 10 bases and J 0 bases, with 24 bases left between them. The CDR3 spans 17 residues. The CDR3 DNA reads TGTGCCATCGGTTCCCAGGGTTACCAGGGGCCTAACTATGGCTACACCTTC. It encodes CAIGSQGYQGPNYGYTF.

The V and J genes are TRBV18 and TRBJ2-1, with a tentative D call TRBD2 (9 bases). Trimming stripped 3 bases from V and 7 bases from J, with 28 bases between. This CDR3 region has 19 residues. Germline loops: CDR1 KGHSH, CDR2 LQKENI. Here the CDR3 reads CASSPTGTGSGSGLNEQFF. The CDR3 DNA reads TGTGCCAGCTCACCGACCGGGACAGGTAGCGGGAGTGGGTTAAATGAGCAGTTCTTC.

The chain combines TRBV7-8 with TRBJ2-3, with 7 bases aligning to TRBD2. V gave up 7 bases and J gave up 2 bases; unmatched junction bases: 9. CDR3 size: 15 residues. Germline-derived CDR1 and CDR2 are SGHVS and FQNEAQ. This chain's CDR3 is CASTFERGNTDTQYF. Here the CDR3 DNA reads TGTGCCAGCACCTTCGAGCGGGGTAACACAGATACGCAGTATTTT. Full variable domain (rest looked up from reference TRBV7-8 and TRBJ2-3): GAGVSQSPRYKVAKRGQDVALRCDPISGHVSLFWYQQALGQGPEFLTYFQNEAQLDKSGLPSDRFFAERPEGSVSTLKIQRTQQEDSAVYLCASTFERGNTDTQYFGPGTRLTVL.